Shown below are 28 T cell receptor beta chains from a single sample sequenced in a study of T cell clonality in common variable immunodeficiency. Produced via immunoSEQ multiplex PCR; TCRdb's table is partial and in-frame only. Altogether about 37,000 clones were found in the sample, and no singletons occur. Sequencing was performed on peripheral blood mononuclear cells. Receptors were obtained from a person aged 18-70 years in good health.

This clone showed up many times. The CDR3 end lies 3 residues beyond the end of the read and is filled in from the germline J gene. The chain recombines TRBV5-4 with TRBJ2-2, with a tentative D call TRBD1 (5 bases). V was cut by 7 bases and J by 1 base, with 8 bases left in between. The CDR3 contains 13 residues. Germline CDR1 is SGHNT and CDR2 is YYREEE (reference sequence). The sequenced part of the CDR3 DNA is TGTGCCAGCCACGGACAGAACACCGGGGAG. As protein: CASHGQNTGE. The whole CDR3 is CASHGQNTGELFF.

This clone has a handful of counts. Read sequence stops 3 residues before the CDR3 end, and the germline J gene provides the missing end. This chain uses TRBV29-1 with TRBJ2-1, with D possibly matching TRBD2 (5 bases). There are 13 residues in the CDR3. The V and J ends lost 5 bases and 4 bases respectively, with 12 bases between them. Germline V gene sequence: CDR1 SQVTM, CDR2 ANQGSEA. CDR3 DNA, as far as it was read: TGCAGCGTTACTGGACTCGTATACAATGAG. Encoded protein: CSVTGLVYNE. The entire CDR3 reads CSVTGLVYNEQFF.

The sample holds a few counts of this clone. The sequence runs out 3 residues before the end of the CDR3; the remainder is reconstructed from the germline J gene. The chain links TRBV5-1 to TRBJ1-2, with 8 positions matching TRBD1. The germline CDR1 and CDR2 sequences are SGHRS and YFSETQ. This CDR3 is 13 amino acids long. The CDR3 sequence is CASSLAGGYDYTF. The DNA read from the CDR3 is TGCGCCAGCAGCTTGGCAGGGGGCTACGAC. The full variable domain, rest sourced from reference TRBV5-1 and TRBJ1-2, is KAGVTQTPRYLIKTRGQQVTLSCSPISGHRSVSWYQQTPGQGLQFLFEYFSETQRNKGNFPGRFSGRQFSNSRSEMNVSTLELGDSALYLCASSLAGGYDYTFGSGTRLTVV.

By share, this clone counts as medium-sized. Read coverage stops 3 residues before the CDR3 terminus; the germline J gene supplies the remainder. The chain carries TRBV5-1 and TRBJ2-4, with TRBD2 matching 16 bases. V shed 4 bases, J shed 3 bases, and the junction held 10 bases outside the gene matches. CDR1 SGHRS and CDR2 YFSETQ come from the germline V gene. CDR3 length: 19 residues. The CDR3 sequence is CASSQNPGLAGGVKNIQYF. CDR3 DNA, as far as it was read: TGCGCCAGCAGCCAGAATCCGGGACTAGCGGGAGGGGTCAAAAACATT.

This clone came up many times. Read sequence stops 3 residues before the CDR3 end, and the germline J gene provides the missing end. The chain joins TRBV7-2 to TRBJ2-7, with a weak D call TRBD2 (6 bases). This CDR3 contains 15 residues. V shed 5 bases and J shed 5 bases, with 19 bases lying between them. Germline values: CDR1 SGHTA, CDR2 FQGNSA. This CDR3 reads CASSRNSRKRDEQYF. The DNA read from the CDR3 is TGTGCCAGCAGCCGAAATAGTAGGAAGCGGGACGAG.

This clone was counted ten times or more. The CDR3 DNA, read in part, is TGTGCCAGCAGTGCCAGGGATGTGAACACTGAA. Protein: CASSARDVNTE. The full CDR3 reads CASSARDVNTEAFF. The chain combines TRBV6-1 with TRBJ1-1; TRBD1 might be the D (5 bases). The observed sequence ends 3 residues before the CDR3 terminus, with the missing tail filled in from the germline J gene. The V and J ends lost 4 bases and 0 bases respectively, with 9 bases between them. Germline CDR1 and CDR2: MNHNS and SASEGT. This CDR3 has 14 amino acids.

This clone was observed many times. The CDR3 end falls 3 residues outside the read, so it is completed with the germline J gene. The chain couples TRBV29-1 to TRBJ1-1; tentative D call: TRBD1 (6 bases). The V gene's germline CDR1 is SQVTM and CDR2 ANQGSEA. V was cut by 7 bases and J by 1 base, with 7 bases left in between. The CDR3 is 11 amino acids. The CDR3 DNA, read in part, is TGCAGCGGACAGGAGAACACTGAA. The encoded protein is CSGQENTE. The entire CDR3 protein is CSGQENTEAFF.

The table lists this clone with many counts. The read stops 3 residues short of the end of the CDR3; the missing end is completed from the germline J gene. The rearrangement links TRBV20-1 to TRBJ2-7, with TRBD2 matching over 13 bases. The J segment lost 3 bases and the V segment lost 6 bases, leaving 5 bases of the junction unmatched. In germline, CDR1 is DFQATT, CDR2 SNEGSKA (reference sequence). The length of the CDR3 is 14 residues. The CDR3 bases that were read are TGCAGTGCAAAGGGACTAGCGGGACTCTACGAG. Amino acids: CSAKGLAGLYE. The whole CDR3 sequence is CSAKGLAGLYEQYF.

This clone was recorded many times. The CDR3 end is not reached by the read, which stops 3 residues before it; the germline J gene fills it in. The chain links TRBV10-3 to TRBJ2-1; the match to TRBD2 covers 9 bases. Germline V gene data show CDR1 as ENHRY and CDR2 as SYGVKD. J gave up 4 bases and V 0 bases, and 7 bases lay outside the gene matches. The CDR3 sequence is 17 residues long. The part of the CDR3 DNA that was read is TGTGCCATCAGTGAGTCAACAGCGGGGGGCCTGTACAATGAG. Protein sequence: CAISESTAGGLYNE. The entire CDR3 protein reads CAISESTAGGLYNEQFF.

This clone was recorded at least ten times. The read ends 3 residues shy of where the CDR3 ends; the end is completed using the germline J gene. The V and J genes are TRBV6-2 or TRBV6-3 and TRBJ2-5; TRBD2 matches 14 bases. Germline V gene lookup returns CDR1 MNHEY and CDR2 SVGEGT. V shed 4 bases and J 3 bases; nucleotides not matched to a gene: 7. This CDR3 contains 17 residues. The DNA read from the CDR3 is TGTGCCAGCAGTTCCCCTGGACTAGCGGGAGGAAAAGAGACC. Protein sequence: CASSSPGLAGGKET. The full CDR3 is CASSSPGLAGGKETQYF.

This clone was counted only a few times. The read terminates 3 residues before the CDR3 end, so the remaining end is supplied by the germline J gene. The sample holds other DNA sequences that translate to the same CDR3. The chain uses TRBV5-1 and TRBJ2-7; tentatively, D is TRBD1 or TRBD2 (5 bases each). The length of the CDR3 is 14 residues. Germline V lookup: CDR1 SGHRS, CDR2 YFSETQ. V shed 1 base and J shed 6 bases, with 14 bases lying between them. The CDR3 DNA, read in part, is TGCGCCAGCAGCTTGCGCCCGGGAAGGGGCGAG. As protein: CASSLRPGRGE. The CDR3 in full is CASSLRPGRGEQYF.

This clone was found many times. The CDR3 extends 3 residues past the end of the read, so its final part is completed from the germline J gene. The rearrangement uses TRBV20-1 and TRBJ2-5, with D perhaps matching TRBD1 or TRBD2 (5 bases each). Trimming cost V 5 bases and J 2 bases, with 15 bases left between them. The CDR3 loop spans 14 amino acids. Germline CDR1 DFQATT, CDR2 SNEGSKA (reference sequence). CDR3 bases read: TGCAGTGCTGGCCGCTCAGGGAGACAAGAGACC. Its translation: CSAGRSGRQET. The entire CDR3 protein is CSAGRSGRQETQYF.

This clone was detected ten times or more. This CDR3 reads CASSGLAGNTYEQYF. The CDR3 DNA, read in part, is TGTGCCAGTAGTGGGTTGGCAGGGAATACCTACGAG. This chain uses TRBV19 with TRBJ2-7, with D possibly TRBD1 on 5 matching bases. The read comes to an end 3 residues before the CDR3 does, leaving the germline J gene to fill in the end. Germline-derived CDR1 and CDR2 are LNHDA and SQIVND (reference sequence). The CDR3 has 15 amino acids. Trimming stripped 5 bases from V and 2 bases from J, with 16 bases between.

This clone has a count of ten or more. Read data end 3 residues before the CDR3 end; the end is taken from the germline J gene. This chain joins TRBV2 and TRBJ1-1, with D perhaps TRBD1 (6 bases). The CDR3 spans 13 residues. The V end was cut by 4 bases, the J end by 7 bases, with 13 bases between. Germline V gives CDR1 SNHLY, CDR2 FYNNEI. CDR3 DNA (partial): TGTGCCAGCAGTGTACGGGGAGGGGGTGAA. This encodes CASSVRGGGE. The entire CDR3 protein is CASSVRGGGEAFF.

This clone appeared many times. The CDR3 end falls 3 residues outside the read, so it is completed with the germline J gene. The rearrangement joins TRBV23-1 to TRBJ1-5; D call uncertain. TRBV23-1 is classed as an ORF, of uncertain function. CDR3 length: 13 residues. The V and J ends lost 2 bases and 7 bases respectively, with 9 bases between them. CDR3 amino acids: CASSQVSRQPQHF. The sequenced part of the CDR3 DNA is TGCGCCAGCAGTCAAGTATCCAGGCAGCCC.

This clone was observed a few times. A far more abundant clone sits one base away, making this likely a read error. The read comes to an end 3 residues before the CDR3 does, leaving the germline J gene to fill in the end. V usage is TRBV7-2 and J usage is TRBJ2-3; TRBD2 might be the D (5 bases). CDR3 length: 14 amino acids. V lost 7 bases to trimming and J lost 4 bases, with 15 bases between them. The germline gives CDR1 SGHTA, CDR2 FQGNSA. CDR3 loop: CTSTLMRVSDTQYF. Partial CDR3 DNA: TGTACCAGCACCCTAATGCGGGTTTCAGATACG.

In its sample, this clone was seen many times. From the germline J gene comes the end of the CDR3, since the read stops 3 residues before it. The chain employs TRBV2 and TRBJ1-5; 11 nucleotides align to TRBD1. CDR1 is SNHLY and CDR2 is FYNNEI in the germline V gene. Trimming removed 5 bases from V and 6 bases from J; junction bases left unmatched: 3. This CDR3 has 14 amino acids. CDR3 DNA (partial): TGTGCCAGCAGTTTGGGGACAGGGGGTCAGCCC. Protein: CASSLGTGGQP. The whole CDR3 sequence is CASSLGTGGQPQHF.

This clone was counted ten times or more. Coverage ceases 3 residues before the CDR3 finishes, and the germline J gene fills in the end. This sequence joins TRBV10-3 and TRBJ1-2; 8 nucleotides line up with TRBD1. Germline-derived CDR1 and CDR2 are ENHRY and SYGVKD. V shed 8 bases, J shed 5 bases, and the junction held 13 bases outside the gene matches. The CDR3 loop spans 15 amino acids. This chain's CDR3 is CAILNHRQGNYGYTF. The part of the CDR3 DNA that was read is TGTGCCATCCTAAATCACAGACAGGGGAATTATGGC.

This clone appeared many times. With the read ending 3 residues before the CDR3 end, the germline J gene is used to fill in that end. The chain joins TRBV30 to TRBJ2-7; no reliable D call. V lost 2 bases and J 1 base, leaving 3 bases between the germline ends. Germline-derived CDR1 and CDR2 are GTSNPN and SVGIG (reference sequence). CDR3 length: 11 amino acids. The sequenced part of the CDR3 DNA is TGTGCCTGGAGTCAATCCTACGAG. It codes for CAWSQSYE. In full, the CDR3 is CAWSQSYEQYF. Full variable domain (rest looked up from reference TRBV30 and TRBJ2-7): SQTIHQWPATLVQPVGSPLSLECTVEGTSNPNLYWYRQAAGRGLQLLFYSVGIGQISSEVPQNLSASRPQDRQFILSSKKLLLSDSGFYLCAWSQSYEQYFGPGTRLTVT.

This clone has a count of ten or more. The read terminates 3 residues before the CDR3 end, so the remaining end is supplied by the germline J gene. The chain carries TRBV14 and TRBJ1-2, with 10 bases aligning to TRBD1. Trimming removed 3 bases from V and 6 bases from J; junction bases left unmatched: 1. The germline V gene encodes CDR1 SGHDN and CDR2 FVKESK. The CDR3 length is 13 residues. Incomplete CDR3 DNA: TGTGCCAGCAGCCAGACAGGGGGCGATGGC. Protein product: CASSQTGGDG. In full, the CDR3 is CASSQTGGDGYTF.

To note about this clone: The read comes to an end 3 residues before the CDR3 does, leaving the germline J gene to fill in the end. The chain combines TRBV7-6 with TRBJ2-2; D remains unclear. The CDR3 consists of 11 residues. The V and J ends lost 5 bases and 7 bases respectively, with 5 bases between them. Germline CDR1 is SGHVS and CDR2 is FNYEAQ. The sequenced part of the CDR3 DNA is TGTGCCAGCAGCATCCACGGGGAG. It specifies CASSIHGE. In full, the CDR3 reads CASSIHGELFF.

This clone was detected many times. The DNA ends 3 residues before the CDR3 does, and the rest of the CDR3 is filled in from the germline J gene. The chain uses TRBV5-1 and TRBJ2-1, with TRBD1 matching 9 bases. Per germline, CDR1 SGHRS and CDR2 YFSETQ. The CDR3 spans 17 residues. With 1 base clipped from V and 0 bases from J, the junction kept 5 bases outside the gene matches. This CDR3 reads CASSLTGTGSSYNEQFF. The CDR3 bases that were read are TGCGCCAGCAGCTTGACCGGGACAGGGAGCTCCTACAATGAG.

With respect to this clone: The DNA ends 3 residues before the CDR3 does, and the rest of the CDR3 is filled in from the germline J gene. The rearrangement joins TRBV18 to TRBJ2-4, with D possibly being TRBD1 (6 bases). This CDR3 is 16 amino acids long. Germline CDR1 and CDR2: KGHSH and LQKENI. Here the CDR3 reads CASSPPQSRTAYGQYF. The sequenced CDR3 bases are TGTGCCAGCTCACCACCGCAATCGAGGACAGCCTATGGT. Looking up the rest from reference TRBV18 and TRBJ2-4 gives the full variable domain: NAGVMQNPRHLVRRRGQEARLRCSPMKGHSHVYWYRQLPEEGLKFMVYLQKENIIDESGMPKERFSAEFPKEGPSILRIQQVVRGDSAAYFCASSPPQSRTAYGQYFGAGTRLSVL.

This clone was seen at least ten times. With the read ending 3 residues before the CDR3 end, the germline J gene is used to fill in that end. The V and J genes are TRBV6-1 and TRBJ1-4; 8 bases fit TRBD1. V lost 3 bases, J lost 8 bases, and 5 bases stayed unmatched. CDR1 MNHNS and CDR2 SASEGT come from the germline V gene. There are 14 residues in the CDR3. The CDR3 loop reads CASSDGRGREKLFF. The DNA read from the CDR3 is TGTGCCAGCAGTGACGGCAGGGGGCGGGAAAAA.

There are many counts of this clone. The read stops 3 residues short of the end of the CDR3; the missing end is completed from the germline J gene. The genes are TRBV7-8 and TRBJ2-7; 8 nucleotides align to TRBD2. The CDR3 consists of 16 residues. The germline CDR1 and CDR2 sequences are SGHVS and FQNEAQ. Unmatched junction bases numbered 9, after V lost 5 bases and J lost 0 bases. The covered CDR3 bases are TGTGCCAGCAGCGTAAACAGCGGGGGTAGCTCCTACGAG. It codes for CASSVNSGGSSYE. The CDR3 reads in full as CASSVNSGGSSYEQYF.

This clone was seen many times. The CDR3 extends 3 residues past the end of the read, so its final part is completed from the germline J gene. V and J are TRBV10-3 and TRBJ1-2, with D possibly TRBD1 on 5 matching bases. Trimming left V 8 bases short and J 0 bases short, with 22 bases between. The CDR3 length is 17 residues. The germline V gene has CDR1 ENHRY and CDR2 SYGVKD. The CDR3 DNA, read in part, is TGTGCCATCGGCCTTGGGCAACAGGCGACACCTAACTATGGC. Its translation: CAIGLGQQATPNYG. The CDR3 as a whole reads CAIGLGQQATPNYGYTF.

Sample share makes this clone medium-sized. The read ends 3 residues before the CDR3 terminus; that terminus is restored from the germline J gene. J is TRBJ2-5 and V is TRBV5-1; D is unclear. The V end was cut by 0 bases, the J end by 2 bases, with 5 bases between. The CDR3 is 13 amino acids. Germline CDR1 and CDR2: SGHRS and YFSETQ. CDR3 DNA, as far as it was read: TGCGCCAGCAGCTTGGCTCAGCAAGAGACC. It encodes CASSLAQQET. The CDR3 as a whole reads CASSLAQQETQYF.

This clone appeared many times. The missing CDR3 end, 3 residues past where the read stops, is filled in from the germline J gene. The chain recombines TRBV7-6 with TRBJ2-3; tentatively, D is TRBD2 (6 bases). From germline, CDR1 is SGHVS and CDR2 FNYEAQ. The CDR3 is 15 amino acids. V was cut by 5 bases and J by 1 base, with 13 bases left in between. The part of the CDR3 DNA that was read is TGTGCCAGCAGCATTGGGACTTTTGGCACAGATACG. Protein product: CASSIGTFGTDT. From start to end, the CDR3 is CASSIGTFGTDTQYF.